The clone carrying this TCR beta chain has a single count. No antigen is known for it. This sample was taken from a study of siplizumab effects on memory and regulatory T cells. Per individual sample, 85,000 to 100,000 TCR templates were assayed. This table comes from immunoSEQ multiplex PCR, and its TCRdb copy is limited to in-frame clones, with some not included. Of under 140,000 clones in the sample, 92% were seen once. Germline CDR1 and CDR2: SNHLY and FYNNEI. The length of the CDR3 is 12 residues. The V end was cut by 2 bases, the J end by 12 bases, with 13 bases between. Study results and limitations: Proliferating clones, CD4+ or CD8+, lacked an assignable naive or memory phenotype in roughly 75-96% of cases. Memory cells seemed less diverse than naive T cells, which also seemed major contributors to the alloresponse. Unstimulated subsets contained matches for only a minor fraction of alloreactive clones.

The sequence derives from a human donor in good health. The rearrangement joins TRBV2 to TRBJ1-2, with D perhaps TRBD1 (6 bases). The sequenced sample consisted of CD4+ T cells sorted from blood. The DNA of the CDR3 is TGTGCCAGCAGTGAAAGGCAGGGGCGGAACACCTTC. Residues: CASSERQGRNTF. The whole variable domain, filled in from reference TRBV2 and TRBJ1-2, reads EPEVTQTPSHQVTQMGQEVILRCVPISNHLYFYWYRQILGQKVEFLVSFYNNEISEKSEIFDDQFSVERPDGSNFTLKIRSTKLEDSAMYFCASSERQGRNTFGSGTRLTVV.